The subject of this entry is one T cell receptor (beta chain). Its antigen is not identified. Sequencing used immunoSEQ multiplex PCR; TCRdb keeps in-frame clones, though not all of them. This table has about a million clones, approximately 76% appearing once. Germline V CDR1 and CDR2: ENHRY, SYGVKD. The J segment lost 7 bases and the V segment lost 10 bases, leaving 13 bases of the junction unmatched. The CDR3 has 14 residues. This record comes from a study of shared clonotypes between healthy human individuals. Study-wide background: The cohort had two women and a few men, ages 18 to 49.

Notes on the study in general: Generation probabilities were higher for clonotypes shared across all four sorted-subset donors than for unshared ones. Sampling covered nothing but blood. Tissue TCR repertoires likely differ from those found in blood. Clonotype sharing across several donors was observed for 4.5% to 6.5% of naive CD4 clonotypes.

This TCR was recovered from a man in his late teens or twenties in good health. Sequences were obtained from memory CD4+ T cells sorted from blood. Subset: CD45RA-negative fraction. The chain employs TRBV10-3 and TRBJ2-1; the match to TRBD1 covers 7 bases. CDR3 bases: TGTGCCACCACAGGGGAAGGGGCTAGGAATGAGCAGTTCTTC. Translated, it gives CATTGEGARNEQFF.